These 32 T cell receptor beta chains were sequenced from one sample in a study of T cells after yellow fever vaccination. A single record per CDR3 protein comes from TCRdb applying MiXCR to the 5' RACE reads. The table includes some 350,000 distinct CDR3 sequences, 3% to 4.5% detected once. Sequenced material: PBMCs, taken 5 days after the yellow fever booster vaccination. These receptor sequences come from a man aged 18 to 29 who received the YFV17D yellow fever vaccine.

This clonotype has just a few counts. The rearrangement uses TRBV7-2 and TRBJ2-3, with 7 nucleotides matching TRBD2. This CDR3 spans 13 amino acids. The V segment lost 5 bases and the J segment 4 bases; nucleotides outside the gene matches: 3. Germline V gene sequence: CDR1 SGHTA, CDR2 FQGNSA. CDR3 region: CASSAGLADTQYF. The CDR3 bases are TGTGCCAGCAGCGCTGGACTAGCAGATACGCAGTATTTT.

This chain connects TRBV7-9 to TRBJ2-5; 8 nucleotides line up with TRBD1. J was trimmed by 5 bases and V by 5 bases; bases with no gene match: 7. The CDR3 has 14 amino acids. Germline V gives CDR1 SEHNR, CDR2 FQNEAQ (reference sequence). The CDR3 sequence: CASSRTGTSETQYF. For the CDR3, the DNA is TGTGCCAGCAGCCGGACAGGGACTTCGGAGACCCAGTACTTC.

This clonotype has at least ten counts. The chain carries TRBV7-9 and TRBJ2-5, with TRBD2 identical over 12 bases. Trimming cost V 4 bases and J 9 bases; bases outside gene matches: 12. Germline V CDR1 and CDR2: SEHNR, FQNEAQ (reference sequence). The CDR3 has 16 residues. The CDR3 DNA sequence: TGTGCCAGCAGCTCCGAAAGGACTAGCGGGGTAATCTCCCAGTACTTC. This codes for CASSSERTSGVISQYF.

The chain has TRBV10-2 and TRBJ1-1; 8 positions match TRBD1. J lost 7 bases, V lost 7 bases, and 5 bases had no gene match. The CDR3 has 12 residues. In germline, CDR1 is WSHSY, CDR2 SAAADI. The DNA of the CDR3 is TGCGCCAGCACCCGGACAGGGATTGAAGCTTTCTTT. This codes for CASTRTGIEAFF.

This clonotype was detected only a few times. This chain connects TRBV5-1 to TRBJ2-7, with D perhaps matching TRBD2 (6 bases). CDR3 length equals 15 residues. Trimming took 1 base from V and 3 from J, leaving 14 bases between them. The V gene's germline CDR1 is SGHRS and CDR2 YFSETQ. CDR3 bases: TGCGCCAGCAGCTTGACGGCGGGGCCCAACTACGAGCAGTACTTC. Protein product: CASSLTAGPNYEQYF.

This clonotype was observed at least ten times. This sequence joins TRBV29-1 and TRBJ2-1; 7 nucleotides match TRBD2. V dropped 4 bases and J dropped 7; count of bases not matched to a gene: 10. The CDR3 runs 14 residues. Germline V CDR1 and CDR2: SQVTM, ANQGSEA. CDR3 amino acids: CSVGDYYSGNEQFF. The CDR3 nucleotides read TGCAGCGTTGGGGACTACTATTCGGGTAATGAGCAGTTCTTC.

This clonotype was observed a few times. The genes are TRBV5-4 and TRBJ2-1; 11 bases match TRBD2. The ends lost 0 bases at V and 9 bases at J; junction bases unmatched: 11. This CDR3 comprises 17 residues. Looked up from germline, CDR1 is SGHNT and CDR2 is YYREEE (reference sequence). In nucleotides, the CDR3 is TGTGCCAGCAGCTTGGTGCCTAGCGGGGGGAGGAAAGGTGAGCAGTTCTTC. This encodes CASSLVPSGGRKGEQFF.

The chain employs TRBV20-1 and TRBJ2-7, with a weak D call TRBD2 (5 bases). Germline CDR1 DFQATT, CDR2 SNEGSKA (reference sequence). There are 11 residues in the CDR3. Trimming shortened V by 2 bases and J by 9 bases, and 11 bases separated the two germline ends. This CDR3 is CSARRGLVQYF. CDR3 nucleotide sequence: TGCAGTGCTAGAAGAGGGCTTGTGCAGTACTTC.

This CDR3 is CASSFRRGFGNEQFF. The CDR3 region has the DNA TGCGCCAGCAGCTTCCGCAGGGGGTTCGGCAATGAGCAGTTCTTC. This sequence joins TRBV5-1 and TRBJ2-1; 7 nucleotides align to TRBD1. Germline CDR1 SGHRS, CDR2 YFSETQ. The CDR3 is made up of 15 amino acids. Trimming removed 2 bases from V and 6 bases from J; junction bases left unmatched: 8.

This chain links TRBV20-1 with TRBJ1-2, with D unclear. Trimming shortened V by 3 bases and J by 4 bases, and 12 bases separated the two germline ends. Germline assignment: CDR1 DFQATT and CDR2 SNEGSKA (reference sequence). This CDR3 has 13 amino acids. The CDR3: CSARDGRTYGYTF. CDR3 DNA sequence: TGCAGTGCTAGGGACGGACGTACCTATGGCTACACCTTC.

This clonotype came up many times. The CDR3 protein is CATSRAGLREKLFF. Here the CDR3 DNA reads TGTGCCACCAGCAGGGCAGGGCTTCGGGAAAAACTGTTTTTT. J is TRBJ1-4 and V is TRBV15; tentatively, D is TRBD1 (5 bases). CDR3 length: 14 residues. CDR1 LNHNV and CDR2 YYDKDF come from the germline V gene (reference sequence). Trimming pared 3 bases from V and 8 bases from J, leaving 13 bases between.

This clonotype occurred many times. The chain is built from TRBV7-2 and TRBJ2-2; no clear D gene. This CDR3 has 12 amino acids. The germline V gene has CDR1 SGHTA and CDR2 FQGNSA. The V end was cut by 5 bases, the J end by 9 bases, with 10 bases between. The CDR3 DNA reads TGTGCCAGCAGCCCTCCTCCCCGGGAGCTGTTTTTT. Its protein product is CASSPPPRELFF.

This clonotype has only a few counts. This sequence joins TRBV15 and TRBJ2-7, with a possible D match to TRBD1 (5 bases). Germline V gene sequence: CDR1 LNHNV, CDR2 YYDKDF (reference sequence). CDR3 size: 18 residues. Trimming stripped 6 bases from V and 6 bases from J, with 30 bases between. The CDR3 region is CATSPQGLSYPTKIEQYF. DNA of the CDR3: TGTGCCACCAGTCCCCAGGGATTATCTTATCCTACGAAAATCGAGCAGTACTTC.

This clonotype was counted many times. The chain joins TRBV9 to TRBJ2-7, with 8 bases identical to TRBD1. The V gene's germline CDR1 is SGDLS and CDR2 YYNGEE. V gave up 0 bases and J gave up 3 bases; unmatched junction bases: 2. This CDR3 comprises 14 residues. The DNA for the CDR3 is TGTGCCAGCAGCGTAGCTGGGACAGGCTACGAGCAGTACTTC. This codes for CASSVAGTGYEQYF.

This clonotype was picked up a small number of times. The CDR3 DNA follows: TGCAGTGCTCACTGGGGCGAGACCCAGTACTTC. Residues: CSAHWGETQYF. This sequence joins TRBV20-1 and TRBJ2-5, with D maybe TRBD1 (5 bases). V shed 5 bases and J shed 5 bases, with 9 bases lying between them. Germline loops: CDR1 DFQATT, CDR2 SNEGSKA (reference sequence). The CDR3 extends over 11 amino acids.

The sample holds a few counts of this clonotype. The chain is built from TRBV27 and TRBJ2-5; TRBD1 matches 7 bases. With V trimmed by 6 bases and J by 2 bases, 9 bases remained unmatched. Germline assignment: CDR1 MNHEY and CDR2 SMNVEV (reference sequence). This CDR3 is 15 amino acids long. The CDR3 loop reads CASRELGTVQETQYF. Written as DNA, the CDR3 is TGTGCCAGCAGGGAACTAGGGACAGTACAAGAGACCCAGTACTTC.

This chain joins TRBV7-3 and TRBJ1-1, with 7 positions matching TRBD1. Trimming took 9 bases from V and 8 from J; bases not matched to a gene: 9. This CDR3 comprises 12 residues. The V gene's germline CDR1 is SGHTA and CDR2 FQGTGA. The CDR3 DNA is TGTGCCAGAAAACAGGGGAGGAAAGAAGCTTTCTTT. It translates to CARKQGRKEAFF.

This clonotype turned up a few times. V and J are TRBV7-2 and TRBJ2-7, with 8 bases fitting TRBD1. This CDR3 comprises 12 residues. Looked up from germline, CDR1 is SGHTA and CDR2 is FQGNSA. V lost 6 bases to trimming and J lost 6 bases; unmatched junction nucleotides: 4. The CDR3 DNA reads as TGTGCCAGCAGTACAGGGGGTACCGAGCAGTACGTC. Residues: CASSTGGTEQYV.

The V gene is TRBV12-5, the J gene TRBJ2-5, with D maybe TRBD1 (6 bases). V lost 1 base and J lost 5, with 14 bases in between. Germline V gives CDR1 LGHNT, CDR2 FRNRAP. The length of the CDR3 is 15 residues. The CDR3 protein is CASGLDGGAWETQYF. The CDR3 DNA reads TGTGCTAGTGGTTTGGATGGGGGCGCATGGGAGACCCAGTACTTC. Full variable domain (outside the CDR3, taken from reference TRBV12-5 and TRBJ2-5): DARVTQTPRHKVTEMGQEVTMRCQPILGHNTVFWYRQTMMQGLELLAYFRNRAPLDDSGMPKDRFSAEMPDATLATLKIQPSEPRDSAVYFCASGLDGGAWETQYFGPGTRLLVL.

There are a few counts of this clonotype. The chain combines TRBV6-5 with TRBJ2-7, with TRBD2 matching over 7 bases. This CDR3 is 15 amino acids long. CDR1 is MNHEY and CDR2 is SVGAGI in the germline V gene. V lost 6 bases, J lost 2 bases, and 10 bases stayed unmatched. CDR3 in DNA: TGTGCCAGCAGCTCATGGGGGGGGGAAACCTACGAGCAGTACTTC. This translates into CASSSWGGETYEQYF.

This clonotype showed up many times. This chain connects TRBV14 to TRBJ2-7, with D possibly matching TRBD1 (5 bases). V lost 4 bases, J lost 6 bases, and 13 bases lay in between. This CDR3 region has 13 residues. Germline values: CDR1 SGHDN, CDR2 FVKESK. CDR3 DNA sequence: TGTGCCAGCAGCCCCAGGGTTTACGGCGAGCAGTACGTC. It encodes CASSPRVYGEQYV.

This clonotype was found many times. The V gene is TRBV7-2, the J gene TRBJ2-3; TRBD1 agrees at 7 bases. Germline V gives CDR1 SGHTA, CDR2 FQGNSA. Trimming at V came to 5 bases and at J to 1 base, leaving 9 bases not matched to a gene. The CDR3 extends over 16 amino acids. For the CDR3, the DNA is TGTGCCAGCAGCCCTAACAGGGGAAGAGGCACAGATACGCAGTATTTT. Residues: CASSPNRGRGTDTQYF.

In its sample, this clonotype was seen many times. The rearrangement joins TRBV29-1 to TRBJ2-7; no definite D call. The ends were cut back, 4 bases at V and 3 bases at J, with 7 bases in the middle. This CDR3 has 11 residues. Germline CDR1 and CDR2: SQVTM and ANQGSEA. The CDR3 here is CSVGRFYEQYF. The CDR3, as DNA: TGCAGCGTTGGCAGATTCTACGAGCAGTACTTC.

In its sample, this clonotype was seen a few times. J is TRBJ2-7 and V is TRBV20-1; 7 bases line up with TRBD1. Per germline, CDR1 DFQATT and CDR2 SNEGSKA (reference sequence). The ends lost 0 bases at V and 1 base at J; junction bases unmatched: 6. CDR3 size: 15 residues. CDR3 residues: CSARDPGQLSYEQYF. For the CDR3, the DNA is TGCAGTGCTAGAGATCCGGGACAGTTATCCTACGAGCAGTACTTC.

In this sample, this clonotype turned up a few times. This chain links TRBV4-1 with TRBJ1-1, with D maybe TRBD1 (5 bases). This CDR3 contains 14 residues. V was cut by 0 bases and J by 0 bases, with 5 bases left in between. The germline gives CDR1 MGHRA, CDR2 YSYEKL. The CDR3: CASSQETVNTEAFF. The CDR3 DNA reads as TGCGCCAGCAGCCAAGAGACAGTGAACACTGAAGCTTTCTTT.

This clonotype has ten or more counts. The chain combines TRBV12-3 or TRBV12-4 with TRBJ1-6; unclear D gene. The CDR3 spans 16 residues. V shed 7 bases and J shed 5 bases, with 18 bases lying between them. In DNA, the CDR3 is TGTGCCAGCACTCCCGCTTTGGGCAGTAATAATTCACCCCTCCACTTT. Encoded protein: CASTPALGSNNSPLHF.

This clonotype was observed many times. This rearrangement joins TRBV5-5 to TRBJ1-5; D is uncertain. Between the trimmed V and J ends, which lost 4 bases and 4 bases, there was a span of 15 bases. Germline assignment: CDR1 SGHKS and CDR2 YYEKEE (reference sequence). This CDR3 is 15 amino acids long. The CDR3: CASSHGRGGNQPQHF. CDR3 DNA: TGTGCCAGCAGCCATGGCCGGGGAGGGAATCAGCCCCAGCATTTT.

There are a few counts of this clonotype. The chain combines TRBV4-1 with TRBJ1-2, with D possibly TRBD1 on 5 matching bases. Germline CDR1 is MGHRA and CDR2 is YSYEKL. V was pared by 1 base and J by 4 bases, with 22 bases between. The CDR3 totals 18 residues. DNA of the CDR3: TGCGCCAGCAGCCAAGTACCGGGGGATCTTACCCAATCCTATGGCTACACCTTC. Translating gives CASSQVPGDLTQSYGYTF.

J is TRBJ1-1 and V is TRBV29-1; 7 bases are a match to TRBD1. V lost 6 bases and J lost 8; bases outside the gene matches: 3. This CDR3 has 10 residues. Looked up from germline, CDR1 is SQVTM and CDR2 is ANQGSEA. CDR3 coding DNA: TGCAGCGTACAGGGGCGGGAAGCTTTCTTT. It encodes CSVQGREAFF.

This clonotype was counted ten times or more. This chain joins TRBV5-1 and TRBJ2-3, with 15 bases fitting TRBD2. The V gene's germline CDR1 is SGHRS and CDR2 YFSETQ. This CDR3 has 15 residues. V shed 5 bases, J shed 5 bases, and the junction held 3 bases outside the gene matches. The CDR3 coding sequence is TGCGCCAGCAGAATGGGACTAGCGGGAGGAGATACGCAGTATTTT. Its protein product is CASRMGLAGGDTQYF.

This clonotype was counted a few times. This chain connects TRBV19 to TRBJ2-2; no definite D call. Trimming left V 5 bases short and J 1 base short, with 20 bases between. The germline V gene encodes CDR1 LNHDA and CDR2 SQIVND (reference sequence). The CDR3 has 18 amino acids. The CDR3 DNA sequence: TGTGCCAGTAGTTTCCTGCCTTGGGCTCTTGGGAACACCGGGGAGCTGTTTTTT. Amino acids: CASSFLPWALGNTGELFF.

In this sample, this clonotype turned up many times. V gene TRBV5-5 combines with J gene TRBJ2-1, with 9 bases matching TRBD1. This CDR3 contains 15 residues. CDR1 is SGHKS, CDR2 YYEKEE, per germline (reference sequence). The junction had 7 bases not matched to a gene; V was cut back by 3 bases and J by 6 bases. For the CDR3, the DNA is TGTGCCAGCAGCTACGGGACAGGGTTCCTCAATGAGCAGTTCTTC. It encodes CASSYGTGFLNEQFF.